One and the same sample provided the 32 T cell receptor beta chains below, sequenced in a study of blood T cells in healthy people across ages. A second PCR of roughly 6 to 12 cycles used a sample-barcoded 5' primer and a J-beta primer mix. TCRdb redid the calling of the 5' RACE reads with MiXCR, one entry per CDR3 protein. The sample holds around 800,000 distinct CDR3 sequences, 20% to 30% seen once. These sequences were also reported in another study, on T cells of mothers and their children.

The sample comprised blood. Receptors were obtained from a boy between 10 and 17 years old in good health.

The CDR3 DNA follows: TGTGCCAGCAGCTCAGGCGGGGGGTACACCGGGGAGCTGTTTTTT. It translates to CASSSGGGYTGELFF. V usage is TRBV7-7 and J usage is TRBJ2-2; 8 bases are a match to TRBD2. The CDR3 runs 15 residues. V lost 4 bases to trimming and J lost 3 bases; unmatched junction nucleotides: 4. Looked up from germline, CDR1 is SSHAT and CDR2 is FNYEAQ (reference sequence).

This chain uses TRBV12-3 or TRBV12-4 with TRBJ2-7; the match to TRBD1 covers 9 bases. V shed 6 bases, J shed 2 bases, and the junction held 5 bases outside the gene matches. This CDR3 has 14 amino acids. The CDR3 DNA is TGTGCCAGCAGACGACAGGGGGTCGCCTACGAGCAGTACTTC. Protein product: CASRRQGVAYEQYF.

The CDR3 sequence: CASSRQGKNEKLFF. CDR3 nucleotide sequence: TGTGCCAGCAGCCGCCAAGGGAAGAATGAAAAACTGTTTTTT. The chain uses TRBV7-9 and TRBJ1-4, with D unresolved. Trimming cost V 5 bases and J 5 bases, with 12 bases left between them. CDR1 is SEHNR, CDR2 FQNEAQ, per germline (reference sequence). CDR3 length equals 14 residues.

A few counts support this clonotype. The chain recombines TRBV7-9 with TRBJ2-3; 10 nucleotides line up with TRBD2. The trim removed 2 bases at V and 4 bases at J, leaving 15 bases unmatched. Germline CDR1 is SEHNR and CDR2 is FQNEAQ (reference sequence). The CDR3 runs 19 residues. CDR3 in DNA: TGTGCCAGCAGCTTAAAGGTCGGACTAGCGGATCGAGAAGCAGATACGCAGTATTTT. Its translation: CASSLKVGLADREADTQYF.

The rearrangement links TRBV20-1 to TRBJ2-1; D remains unclear. Near its end, the DNA agrees better with TRBJ2-5, so the J call may be wrong. CDR1 DFQATT and CDR2 SNEGSKA come from the germline V gene (reference sequence). This CDR3 is 14 amino acids long. The CDR3 spells CSARRDTSQETQYF. CDR3 sequence (DNA): TGCAGTGCTAGGAGAGACACTTCTCAAGAGACCCAGTACTTC.

The chain recombines TRBV2 with TRBJ1-1; D is ambiguous. This CDR3 has 11 residues. Germline-derived CDR1 and CDR2 are SNHLY and FYNNEI. Trimming removed 3 bases from V and 9 bases from J, with 8 bases in between. CDR3 region: CASSDFSKAFF. For the CDR3, the DNA is TGTGCCAGCAGTGACTTCTCGAAAGCTTTCTTT.

Only a few counts were recorded for this clonotype. The chain is built from TRBV20-1 and TRBJ2-7; 10 bases agree with TRBD1. The CDR3 extends over 15 amino acids. The germline gives CDR1 DFQATT, CDR2 SNEGSKA (reference sequence). With V trimmed by 0 bases and J by 4 bases, 6 bases remained unmatched. In DNA, the CDR3 is TGCAGTGCTAGAGACCCAGACAGGGGGCGGTACGAGCAGTACTTC. It specifies CSARDPDRGRYEQYF.

A remark on this clonotype: The germline gene is not matched at one end of the junction; a read error may be the cause. The chain employs TRBV2 and TRBJ1-2; possibly TRBD1 for D (6 bases). Germline lookup yields CDR1 SNHLY and CDR2 FYNNEI. The CDR3 contains 15 residues. This chain's CDR3 is CASREGGGSNYGYTF. CDR3 in DNA: TGTGCCAGCAGGGAAGGGGGGGGTTCTAACTATGGCTACACCTTC.

This clonotype was counted only a few times. V and J are TRBV5-1 and TRBJ2-7; D may be TRBD2 (6 bases). The germline V and J ends were trimmed by 6 bases and 0 bases, with 16 bases remaining between them. In germline, CDR1 is SGHRS, CDR2 YFSETQ. The CDR3 spans 15 residues. CDR3 DNA sequence: TGCGCCAGCAACACCGGGCTAGCGAGCTCCTACGAGCAGTACTTC. Its translation: CASNTGLASSYEQYF. Looking up the rest from reference TRBV5-1 and TRBJ2-7 gives the full variable domain: KAGVTQTPRYLIKTRGQQVTLSCSPISGHRSVSWYQQTPGQGLQFLFEYFSETQRNKGNFPGRFSGRQFSNSRSEMNVSTLELGDSALYLCASNTGLASSYEQYFGPGTRLTVT.

This clonotype was detected only a few times. The rearrangement joins TRBV6-5 to TRBJ1-2; maybe TRBD1 (6 bases). V gave up 2 bases and J gave up 5 bases, with 15 bases separating them. This CDR3 region has 15 residues. Germline V CDR1 and CDR2: MNHEY, SVGAGI. The CDR3 region is CASSYAPGQNYGYTF. The CDR3 DNA sequence: TGTGCCAGCAGTTACGCCCCTGGACAGAATTATGGCTACACCTTC.

This clonotype turned up a few times. The CDR3 loop is CASMSRLGGDTQYF. Here the CDR3 DNA reads TGTGCCAGCATGTCCCGGTTAGGGGGGGATACGCAGTATTTT. The chain links TRBV6-2 or TRBV6-3 to TRBJ2-3; D possibly uses TRBD1 or TRBD2 (6 bases each). Germline values: CDR1 MNHEY, CDR2 SVGEGT. CDR3 size: 14 residues. The ends were cut back, 7 bases at V and 6 bases at J, with 17 bases in the middle.

Remarks on this clonotype: One end of the junction fails to match germline, which may point to a read error. The gene calls are TRBV4-1 and TRBJ2-1, with D uncertain. The CDR3 runs to 17 residues. CDR1 and CDR2 (germline): MGHRA, YSYEKL. CDR3 DNA: TGCGCCAGCAGCCAAGGAAGGGCCAGGAGCTCCTACAACGAGCAGTTCTTC. Its translation is CASSQGRARSSYNEQFF.

The chain is built from TRBV27 and TRBJ2-2; 10 nucleotides agree with TRBD1. The CDR3 is made up of 17 amino acids. Germline CDR1 and CDR2: MNHEY and SMNVEV (reference sequence). V shed 6 bases and J 7 bases; nucleotides not matched to a gene: 14. CDR3 region: CASSPPGTGVYGGELFF. DNA for the CDR3: TGTGCCAGCAGCCCCCCCGGGACAGGGGTATATGGCGGGGAGCTGTTTTTT.

The V and J genes are TRBV25-1 and TRBJ2-1; 14 bases match TRBD2. This CDR3 contains 17 residues. V was clipped by 1 base and J by 4 bases; unmatched bases: 3. Germline CDR1 MGHDK, CDR2 SYGVNS. CDR3 amino acids: CASSEWTSGGIYNEQFF. The CDR3 nucleotides are TGTGCCAGCAGTGAATGGACTAGCGGGGGGATTTACAATGAGCAGTTCTTC.

Details on this clonotype: An end of the junction does not agree with germline; a read error may underlie this. The chain links TRBV5-4 to TRBJ2-7, with TRBD2 identical over 9 bases. The germline V gene encodes CDR1 SGHNT and CDR2 YYREEE (reference sequence). This CDR3 is built from 10 residues. In DNA form, the CDR3 reads TGTGCCAGCAAGATAGCGGGGGCCGGCTTC. Encoded protein: CASKIAGAGF.

Concerning this clonotype itself: One end of the junction varies from germline; a read error may be responsible. The chain has TRBV9 and TRBJ2-2; TRBD2 agrees at 7 bases. The V gene's germline CDR1 is SGDLS and CDR2 YYNGEE. The CDR3 contains 14 residues. In DNA form, the CDR3 reads TGTGCCAGCAGGGAGGGAGGGGCGAACGGGGAGCCGTTTTTT. Translation: CASREGGANGEPFF.

Concerning this clonotype itself: One end of the junction varies from germline; a read error may be responsible. The rearrangement joins TRBV20-1 to TRBJ2-7; TRBD1 is a possible D gene (6 bases). The germline V gene has CDR1 DFQATT and CDR2 SNEGSKA (reference sequence). The CDR3 totals 13 residues. In DNA form, the CDR3 reads TGCAGTGCTAGCCCAGGGGTTGGCTACGGGCAGTACTTC. Protein sequence: CSASPGVGYGQYF.

This clonotype was counted between two and nine times. The chain joins TRBV9 to TRBJ1-3, with D maybe TRBD1 (5 bases). Trimming pared 7 bases from V and 0 bases from J, leaving 8 bases between. The CDR3 is 13 residues long. Germline V lookup: CDR1 SGDLS, CDR2 YYNGEE. The CDR3 loop is CASRDHSGNTIYF. The DNA for the CDR3 is TGTGCCAGCCGGGACCACTCTGGAAACACCATATATTTT.

The genes are TRBV20-1 and TRBJ2-5; 10 bases fit TRBD2. The CDR3 contains 16 residues. Germline V gene lookup returns CDR1 DFQATT and CDR2 SNEGSKA (reference sequence). Germline trimming cut 0 bases from V and 5 bases from J; bases unmatched to any gene: 9. The CDR3 bases are TGCAGTGCTAGAGATCTGGGGCCTAGCGGGGGTGAGACCCAGTACTTC. The encoded protein is CSARDLGPSGGETQYF.

The chain recombines TRBV11-2 with TRBJ1-1, with D possibly being TRBD1 (6 bases). The V gene lost 2 bases and the J gene lost 5 bases, with 12 bases spanning the gap. This CDR3 has 14 residues. Germline V lookup: CDR1 SGHAT, CDR2 FQNNGV. The CDR3, as DNA: TGTGCCAGCAGCTTATCCCAGGGGCAAACTGAAGCTTTCTTT. This codes for CASSLSQGQTEAFF.

The chain links TRBV7-2 to TRBJ2-5; TRBD1 is a possible D gene (6 bases). Judging by the DNA end, TRBJ2-7 fits better; the J call may be wrong. The CDR3 contains 14 residues. The germline CDR1 and CDR2 sequences are SGHTA and FQGNSA. The DNA for the CDR3 is TGTGCCAGCAGCCCTCAGGGGATGAGCTACGAGCAGTACTTC. This translates into CASSPQGMSYEQYF.

The chain has TRBV6-5 and TRBJ2-5; tentatively, D is TRBD1 (6 bases). In germline, CDR1 is MNHEY, CDR2 SVGAGI. The CDR3 totals 13 residues. With 4 bases removed from V and 9 bases from J, the gap between germline ends came to 15 bases. CDR3 amino acids: CASSWTVSEAQYF. DNA of the CDR3: TGTGCCAGCAGTTGGACAGTATCGGAGGCCCAGTACTTC.

The rearrangement uses TRBV20-1 and TRBJ2-5, with 11 bases fitting TRBD2. The J call may not be correct, given that the DNA end is closer to TRBJ2-1. Per the germline V gene, CDR1 is DFQATT and CDR2 is SNEGSKA (reference sequence). This CDR3 has 14 residues. In DNA, the CDR3 is TGCAGTGCCCTGGGACTAGCGGAAATCGATGAGCAGTTCTTC. It codes for CSALGLAEIDEQFF.

This clonotype occurred many times. This chain uses TRBV3-1 with TRBJ1-6; TRBD1 matches 7 bases. Unmatched junction bases numbered 2, after V lost 4 bases and J lost 2 bases. Per the germline V gene, CDR1 is LGHDT and CDR2 is YNNKEL (reference sequence). The CDR3 is 15 residues long. The DNA for the CDR3 is TGTGCCAGCAGCCCCGGGACAGCCTATAATTCACCCCTCCACTTT. Its protein product is CASSPGTAYNSPLHF. Variable domain in full (rest from reference TRBV3-1 and TRBJ1-6): DTAVSQTPKYLVTQMGNDKSIKCEQNLGHDTMYWYKQDSKKFLKIMFSYNNKELIINETVPNRFSPKSPDKAHLNLHINSLELGDSAVYFCASSPGTAYNSPLHFGNGTRLTVT.

V gene TRBV6-5 combines with J gene TRBJ2-7; 7 bases agree with TRBD1. Germline V lookup: CDR1 MNHEY, CDR2 SVGAGI. V lost 2 bases to trimming and J lost 4 bases; unmatched junction nucleotides: 5. The CDR3 sequence is 14 residues long. This CDR3 reads CASSYRGRGYEQYF. CDR3 DNA sequence: TGTGCCAGCAGTTACCGAGGCAGGGGGTACGAGCAGTACTTC.

This clonotype has only a few counts. The chain joins TRBV24-1 to TRBJ2-1, with D hard to call. The germline V gene has CDR1 KGHDR and CDR2 SFDVKD. The CDR3 consists of 13 residues. V was shortened by 4 bases and J by 4 bases, with 7 bases between the two germline ends. Written as DNA, the CDR3 is TGTGCCACCAGTGACCCTCCTTACAATGAGCAGTTCTTC. Residues: CATSDPPYNEQFF.

The V call is TRBV7-9, the J call TRBJ2-5, with a possible D match to TRBD2 (6 bases). The tail of the sequence fits TRBJ2-1 better, so the J call may be wrong. The V gene's germline CDR1 is SEHNR and CDR2 FQNEAQ (reference sequence). The CDR3 is 10 residues long. The CDR3 loop is CASAGGKQFF. The CDR3, as DNA: TGTGCCTCGGCAGGCGGGAAGCAGTTCTTC.

The CDR3 is CASSKGSGTAFYEQYF. CDR3 DNA sequence: TGTGCCAGCAGCAAAGGCAGCGGGACAGCTTTCTACGAGCAGTACTTC. The V gene is TRBV21-1, the J gene TRBJ2-7; the table's D call, TRBD1, was not checked against the DNA. TRBV21-1 is noted as a pseudogene. The CDR3 is made up of 16 amino acids.

This clonotype has just a few counts. The genes are TRBV6-6 and TRBJ2-1; 7 bases line up with TRBD2. TRBJ2-7 matches the DNA end more closely, so the J call is doubtful. Germline V CDR1 and CDR2: MNHNY, SVGAGI (reference sequence). The CDR3 is 14 residues long. The CDR3 here is CASTSGGSSYEQYF. The CDR3 nucleotides read TGTGCCAGCACCTCGGGGGGTAGCTCCTACGAGCAGTACTTC.

The chain recombines TRBV7-9 with TRBJ2-7, with TRBD1 identical over 9 bases. With 4 bases clipped from V and 6 bases from J, the junction kept 7 bases outside the gene matches. Germline CDR1 reads SEHNR; CDR2 reads FQNEAQ (reference sequence). The CDR3 is made up of 14 amino acids. CDR3 DNA: TGTGCCAGCAGCTCCGGGACAGGGTCCCTCGAGCAGTACTTC. It is translated as CASSSGTGSLEQYF.

This clonotype was observed a handful of times. CDR3 in DNA: TGTGCCAGCAGCCAAGATCTTGCCAGGGGGTTGGGTGGATATTCCCCTGAAGCTTTCTTT. Translating it yields CASSQDLARGLGGYSPEAFF. The V call is TRBV3-1, the J call TRBJ1-1, with TRBD1 matching over 7 bases. V gave up 0 bases and J gave up 6 bases; unmatched junction bases: 22. This CDR3 contains 20 residues. The germline gives CDR1 LGHDT, CDR2 YNNKEL (reference sequence).

The chain has TRBV12-3 or TRBV12-4 and TRBJ2-2, with D possibly TRBD1 on 6 matching bases. V was clipped by 7 bases and J by 7 bases, with 10 bases between them. This CDR3 region has 12 residues. CDR3 nucleotide sequence: TGTGCCAGCAACAGGGCCGACGGGGAGCTGTTTTTT. This gives the protein CASNRADGELFF.